This T cell receptor beta chain is drawn from a study of T-cell memory formation after mild COVID-19. Study findings and constraints: Researchers report contracting CD4+ clones mostly in CM and EM, with CD8+ clones in EMRA. Clones contracting day 15 to 85 were balanced CD4/CD8; later expanders leaned CD4+.

This CDR3 spans 13 amino acids. Trimming shortened V by 7 bases and J by 6 bases, and 13 bases separated the two germline ends. TCRdb reprocessed the 5' RACE reads via MiXCR and lists one record per CDR3 protein. In the table there are under 300,000 distinct CDR3 sequences, roughly 15% of which are singletons. A remark on this clonotype: Antigen specificity is unknown.

Sequencing was carried out using PBMCs or a T cell subset sorted from them (not recorded which). V and J are TRBV12-3 or TRBV12-4 and TRBJ1-5; D unresolved. This clonotype was sampled from a man between 18 and 29 years old who had mild COVID-19 (a few samples of this study predate the infection). Cell type and time point are not known. The CDR3 is CASKLRVGQPQHF. CDR3 nucleotides: TGTGCCAGCAAACTTAGAGTGGGTCAGCCCCAGCATTTT.